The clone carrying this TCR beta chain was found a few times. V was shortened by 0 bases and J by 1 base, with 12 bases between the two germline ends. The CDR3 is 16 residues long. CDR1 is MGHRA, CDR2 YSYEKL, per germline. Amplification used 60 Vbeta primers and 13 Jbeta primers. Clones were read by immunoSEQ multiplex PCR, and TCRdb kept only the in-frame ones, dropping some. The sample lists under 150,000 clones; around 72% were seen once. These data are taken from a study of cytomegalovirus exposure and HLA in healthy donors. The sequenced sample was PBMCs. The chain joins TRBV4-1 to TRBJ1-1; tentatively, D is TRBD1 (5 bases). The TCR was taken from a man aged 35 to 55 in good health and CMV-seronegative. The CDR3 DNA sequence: TGCGCCAGCAGCCAAGATAGGGGTTACGGGAACACTGAAGCTTTCTTT. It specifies CASSQDRGYGNTEAFF.